This paragraph reports one TCR beta chain. Its antigen is as yet unknown. The record originates from a study of OX40 agonist ivuxolimab in advanced cancers. Study-level information: Partial responses occurred in Three dose-escalation patients, one with hepatocellular carcinoma and two with cutaneous melanoma. Study-level points and caveats: The CD4+ and CD8+ T cells in the blood had expanded clonally by week 6 at 0.1 to 3.0 mg/kg.

Sequencing was performed with immunoSEQ multiplex PCR; in TCRdb, only in-frame clones are kept and a portion is missing. The sample lists 65,000 to 85,000 clones, 84% occurring once. CDR1 and CDR2 (germline): LNHDA, SQIVND (reference sequence). V was pared by 7 bases and J by 8 bases, with 14 bases of the junction left unmatched. This CDR3 region has 16 residues. The sample here was CD4+ or CD8+ T cells sorted from blood, taken in a trial of the OX40 agonist ivuxolimab. This receptor was obtained from an adult with an advanced solid tumor such as melanoma, head and neck, liver or kidney cancer. The chain recombines TRBV19 with TRBJ2-1, with 10 bases lining up with TRBD2. In DNA, the CDR3 is TGTGCCAGTACCACCAGGTCTAGCGGGAGACCGTATGAGCAGTTCTTC. The encoded protein is CASTTRSSGRPYEQFF.